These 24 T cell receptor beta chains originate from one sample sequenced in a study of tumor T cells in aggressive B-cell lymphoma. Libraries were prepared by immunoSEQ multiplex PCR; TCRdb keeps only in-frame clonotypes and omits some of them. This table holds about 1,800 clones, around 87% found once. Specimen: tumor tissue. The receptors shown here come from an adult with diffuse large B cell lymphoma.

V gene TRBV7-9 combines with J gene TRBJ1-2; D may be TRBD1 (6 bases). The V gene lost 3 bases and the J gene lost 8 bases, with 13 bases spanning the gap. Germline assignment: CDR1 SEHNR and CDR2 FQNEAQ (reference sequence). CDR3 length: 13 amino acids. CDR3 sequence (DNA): TGTGCCAGCAGCTTTGCGGGGGCGGAGGGCTACACCTTC. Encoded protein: CASSFAGAEGYTF.

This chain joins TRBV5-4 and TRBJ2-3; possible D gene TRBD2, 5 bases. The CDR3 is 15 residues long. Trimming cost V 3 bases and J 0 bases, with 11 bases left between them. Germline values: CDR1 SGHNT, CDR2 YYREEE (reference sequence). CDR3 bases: TGTGCCAGCAGCTCTATTCGGGGAAGCACAGATACGCAGTATTTT. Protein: CASSSIRGSTDTQYF.

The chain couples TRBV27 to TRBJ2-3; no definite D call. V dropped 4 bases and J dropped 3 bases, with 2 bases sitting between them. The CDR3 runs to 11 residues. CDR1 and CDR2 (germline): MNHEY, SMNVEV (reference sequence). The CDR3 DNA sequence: TGTGCCAGCAGTTCGACAGATACGCAGTATTTT. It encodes CASSSTDTQYF.

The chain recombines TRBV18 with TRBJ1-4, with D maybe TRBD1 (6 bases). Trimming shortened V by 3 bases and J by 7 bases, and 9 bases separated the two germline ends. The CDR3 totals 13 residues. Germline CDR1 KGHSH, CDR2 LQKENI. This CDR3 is CASSPATGEKLFF. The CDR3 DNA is TGTGCCAGCTCACCGGCGACAGGTGAAAAACTGTTTTTT.

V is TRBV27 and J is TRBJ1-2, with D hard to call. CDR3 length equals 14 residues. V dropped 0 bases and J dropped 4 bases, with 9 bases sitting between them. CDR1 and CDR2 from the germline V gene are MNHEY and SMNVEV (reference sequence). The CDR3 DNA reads TGTGCCAGCAGTTTATCGGCAGACATCTATGGCTACACCTTC. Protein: CASSLSADIYGYTF.

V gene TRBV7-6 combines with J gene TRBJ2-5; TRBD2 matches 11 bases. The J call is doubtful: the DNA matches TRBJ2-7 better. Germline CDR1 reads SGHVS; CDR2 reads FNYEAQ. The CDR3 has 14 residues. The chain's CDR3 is CASGNSGRAYEQYF. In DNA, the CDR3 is TGTGCCAGCGGCAATAGCGGGAGGGCCTACGAGCAGTACTTC.

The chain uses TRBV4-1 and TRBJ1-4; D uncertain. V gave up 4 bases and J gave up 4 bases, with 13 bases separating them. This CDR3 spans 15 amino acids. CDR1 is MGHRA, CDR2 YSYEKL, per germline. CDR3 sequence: CASSLGLRGNEKLFF. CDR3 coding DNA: TGCGCCAGCAGCCTAGGACTCCGCGGTAATGAAAAACTGTTTTTT.

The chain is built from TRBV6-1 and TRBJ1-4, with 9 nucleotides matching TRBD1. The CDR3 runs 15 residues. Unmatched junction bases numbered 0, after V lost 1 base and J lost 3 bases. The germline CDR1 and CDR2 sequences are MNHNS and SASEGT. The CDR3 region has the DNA TGTGCCAGCAGTGAAGGGACAGGGGCTAATGAAAAACTGTTTTTT. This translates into CASSEGTGANEKLFF.

The CDR3 region is CASSFRLQNTDTQYF. CDR3 in DNA: TGCGCCAGCAGCTTTCGACTACAGAACACAGATACGCAGTATTTT. The chain couples TRBV5-1 to TRBJ2-3; D might be TRBD2 (5 bases). The CDR3 has 15 residues. The V end was cut by 2 bases, the J end by 2 bases, with 12 bases between. The germline CDR1 and CDR2 sequences are SGHRS and YFSETQ.

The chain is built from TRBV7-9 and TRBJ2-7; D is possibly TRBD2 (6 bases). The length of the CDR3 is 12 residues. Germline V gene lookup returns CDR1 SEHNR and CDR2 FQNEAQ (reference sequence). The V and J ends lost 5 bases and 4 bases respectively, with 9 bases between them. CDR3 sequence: CASSLGTYEQYF. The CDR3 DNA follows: TGTGCCAGCAGCCTGGGGACTTACGAGCAGTACTTC.

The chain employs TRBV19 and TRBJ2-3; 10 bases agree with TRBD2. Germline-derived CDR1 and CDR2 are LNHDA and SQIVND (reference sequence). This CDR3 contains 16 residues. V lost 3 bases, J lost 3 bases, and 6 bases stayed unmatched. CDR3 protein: CASSIGAGGPTDTQYF. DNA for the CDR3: TGTGCCAGTAGTATTGGAGCGGGGGGGCCGACAGATACGCAGTATTTT.

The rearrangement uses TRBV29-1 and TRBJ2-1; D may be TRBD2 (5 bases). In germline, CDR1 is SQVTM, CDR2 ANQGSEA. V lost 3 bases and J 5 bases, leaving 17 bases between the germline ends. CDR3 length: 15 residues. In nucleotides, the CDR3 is TGCAGCGTTGATAATAGACTAAGAGGAAACAATGAGCAGTTCTTC. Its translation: CSVDNRLRGNNEQFF.

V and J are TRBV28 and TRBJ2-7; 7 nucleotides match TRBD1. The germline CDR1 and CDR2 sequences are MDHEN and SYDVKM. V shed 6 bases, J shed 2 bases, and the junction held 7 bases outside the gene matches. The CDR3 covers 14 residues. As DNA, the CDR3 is TGTGCCAGCAGAAACCGGGACAGAGCCTACGAGCAGTACTTC. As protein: CASRNRDRAYEQYF.

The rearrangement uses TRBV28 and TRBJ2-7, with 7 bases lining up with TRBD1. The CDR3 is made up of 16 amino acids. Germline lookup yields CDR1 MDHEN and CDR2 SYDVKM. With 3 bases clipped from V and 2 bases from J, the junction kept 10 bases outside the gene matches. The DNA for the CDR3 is TGTGCCAGCAGTTTGAGGAGACAGGGCCAAACCTACGAGCAGTACTTC. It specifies CASSLRRQGQTYEQYF.

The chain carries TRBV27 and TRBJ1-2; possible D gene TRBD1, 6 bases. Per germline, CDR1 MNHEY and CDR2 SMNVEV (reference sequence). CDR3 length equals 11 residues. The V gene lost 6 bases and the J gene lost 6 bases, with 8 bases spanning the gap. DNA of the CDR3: TGTGCCAGCAGGAAGGGGGATGGCTACACCTTC. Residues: CASRKGDGYTF.

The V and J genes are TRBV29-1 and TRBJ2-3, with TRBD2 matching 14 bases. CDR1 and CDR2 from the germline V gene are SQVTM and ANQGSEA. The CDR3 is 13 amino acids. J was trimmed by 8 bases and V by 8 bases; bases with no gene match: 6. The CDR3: CSSGLAGGGTQYF. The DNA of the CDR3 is TGCAGCTCAGGACTAGCGGGGGGAGGTACGCAGTATTTT.

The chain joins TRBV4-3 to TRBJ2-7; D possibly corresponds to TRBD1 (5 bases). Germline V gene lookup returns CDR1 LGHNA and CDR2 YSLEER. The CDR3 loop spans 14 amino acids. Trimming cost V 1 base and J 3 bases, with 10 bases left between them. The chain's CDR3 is CASSQVTQGYEQYF. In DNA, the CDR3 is TGCGCCAGCAGCCAAGTCACCCAGGGCTACGAGCAGTACTTC.

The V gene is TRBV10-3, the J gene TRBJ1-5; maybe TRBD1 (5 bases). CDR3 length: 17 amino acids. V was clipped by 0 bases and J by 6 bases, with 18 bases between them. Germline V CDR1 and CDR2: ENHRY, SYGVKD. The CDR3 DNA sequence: TGTGCCATCAGTGAGTCCCCTCTACGGGGGACGGGTCAGCCCCAGCATTTT. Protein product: CAISESPLRGTGQPQHF.

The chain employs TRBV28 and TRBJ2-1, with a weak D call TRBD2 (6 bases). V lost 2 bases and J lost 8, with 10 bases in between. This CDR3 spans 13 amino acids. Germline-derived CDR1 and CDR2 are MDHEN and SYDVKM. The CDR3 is CASSLGGSDEQFF. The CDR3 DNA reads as TGTGCCAGCAGTTTAGGGGGGAGCGATGAGCAGTTCTTC.

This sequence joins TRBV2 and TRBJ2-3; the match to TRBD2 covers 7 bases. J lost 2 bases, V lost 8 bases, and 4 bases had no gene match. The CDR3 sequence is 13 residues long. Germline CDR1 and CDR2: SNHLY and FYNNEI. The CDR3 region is CASAGETTDTQYF. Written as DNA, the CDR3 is TGTGCCAGCGCGGGAGAGACCACAGATACGCAGTATTTT. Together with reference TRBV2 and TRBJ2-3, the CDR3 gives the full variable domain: EPEVTQTPSHQVTQMGQEVILRCVPISNHLYFYWYRQILGQKVEFLVSFYNNEISEKSEIFDDQFSVERPDGSNFTLKIRSTKLEDSAMYFCASAGETTDTQYFGPGTRLTVL.

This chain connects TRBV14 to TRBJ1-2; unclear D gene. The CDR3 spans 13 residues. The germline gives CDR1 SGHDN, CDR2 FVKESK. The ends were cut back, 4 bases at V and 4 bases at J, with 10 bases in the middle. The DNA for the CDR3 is TGTGCCAGCAGCCCCCGACACAGCTATGGCTACACCTTC. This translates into CASSPRHSYGYTF.

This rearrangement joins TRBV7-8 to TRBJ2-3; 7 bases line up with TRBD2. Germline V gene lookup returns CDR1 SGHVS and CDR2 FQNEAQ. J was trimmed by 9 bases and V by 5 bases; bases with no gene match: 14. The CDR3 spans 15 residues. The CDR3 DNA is TGTGCCAGCAGCAGAAGTTCCAGGACTAGAACGACGCAGTATTTT. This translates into CASSRSSRTRTTQYF. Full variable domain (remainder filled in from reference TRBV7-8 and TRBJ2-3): GAGVSQSPRYKVAKRGQDVALRCDPISGHVSLFWYQQALGQGPEFLTYFQNEAQLDKSGLPSDRFFAERPEGSVSTLKIQRTQQEDSAVYLCASSRSSRTRTTQYFGPGTRLTVL.

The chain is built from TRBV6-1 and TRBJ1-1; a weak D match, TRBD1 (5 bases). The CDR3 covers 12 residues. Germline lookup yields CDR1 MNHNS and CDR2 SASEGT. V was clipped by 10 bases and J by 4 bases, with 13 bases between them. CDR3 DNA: TGTGCCAATAAAGGGGTGCGCACTGAAGCTTTCTTT. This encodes CANKGVRTEAFF.

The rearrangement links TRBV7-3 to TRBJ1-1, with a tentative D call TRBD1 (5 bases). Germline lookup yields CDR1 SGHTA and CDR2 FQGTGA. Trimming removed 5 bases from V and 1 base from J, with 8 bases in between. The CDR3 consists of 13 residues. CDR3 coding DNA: TGTGCCAGCAGCGCCCAGGGGAACACTGAAGCTTTCTTT. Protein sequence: CASSAQGNTEAFF.